The 16 T cell receptor beta chains presented below share a single source sample, sequenced in a study of graft-versus-host responses after intestinal transplantation. Profiled with immunoSEQ multiplex PCR; TCRdb holds only in-frame clones, not every one. The table records about 24,000 clones, approximately 83% of them present only once. This specimen consisted of PBMCs, obtained approximately 450 days after intestinal transplant. The origin of the receptors is a human patient who received an intestinal transplant, so some T cells may come from the graft donor.

This chain uses TRBV19 with TRBJ1-2; D is possibly TRBD1 (5 bases). The CDR3 has 15 residues. V shed 4 bases and J shed 6 bases, with 18 bases lying between them. Germline loops: CDR1 LNHDA, CDR2 SQIVND (reference sequence). CDR3 DNA: TGTGCCAGTAGTACACAAACAGGTGGGGTGAATGGCTACACCTTC. Protein product: CASSTQTGGVNGYTF.

The rearrangement links TRBV7-3 to TRBJ2-1; 7 nucleotides agree with TRBD2. This CDR3 is built from 15 residues. V was clipped by 5 bases and J by 6 bases; unmatched bases: 10. Germline V lookup: CDR1 SGHTA, CDR2 FQGTGA. This CDR3 reads CASSPRLAGPNEQFF. The CDR3 coding sequence is TGTGCCAGCAGCCCTCGGTTAGCGGGCCCCAATGAGCAGTTCTTC.

The chain carries TRBV7-9 and TRBJ1-3; D remains unclear. The germline CDR1 and CDR2 sequences are SEHNR and FQNEAQ (reference sequence). Trimming removed 4 bases from V and 1 base from J, with 11 bases in between. The CDR3 has 15 amino acids. CDR3 sequence reads: CASSSLRGSGNTIYF. DNA of the CDR3: TGTGCCAGCAGCTCCCTCCGGGGTTCTGGAAACACCATATATTTT. Full variable domain (outside the CDR3, taken from reference TRBV7-9 and TRBJ1-3): DTGVSQNPRHKITKRGQNVTFRCDPISEHNRLYWYRQTLGQGPEFLTYFQNEAQLEKSRLLSDRFSAERPKGSFSTLEIQRTEQGDSAMYLCASSSLRGSGNTIYFGEGSWLTVV.

The J gene is TRBJ1-1, the V gene TRBV9; D is ambiguous. The CDR3 contains 15 residues. Trimming cost V 0 bases and J 1 base, with 10 bases left between them. The germline gives CDR1 SGDLS, CDR2 YYNGEE. The CDR3 DNA reads as TGTGCCAGCAGCGTAGTGGCGGGATCGAACACTGAAGCTTTCTTT. Its protein product is CASSVVAGSNTEAFF.

CDR3 sequence reads: CASSPGGTRLGEQYF. DNA of the CDR3: TGTGCCAGCAGCCCTGGGGGGACTAGGCTTGGCGAGCAGTACTTC. The gene calls are TRBV7-9 and TRBJ2-7; 8 positions agree with TRBD2. Per the germline V gene, CDR1 is SEHNR and CDR2 is FQNEAQ (reference sequence). The J segment lost 6 bases and the V segment lost 5 bases, leaving 12 bases of the junction unmatched. The CDR3 has 15 residues.

V is TRBV5-6 and J is TRBJ1-1; D is perhaps TRBD1 (5 bases). The CDR3 length is 14 residues. In germline, CDR1 is SGHDT, CDR2 YYEEEE. Trimming removed 4 bases from V and 4 bases from J, with 14 bases in between. In DNA, the CDR3 is TGTGCCAGCAGCACGGGACTGCGGGCCACTGAAGCTTTCTTT. It yields the protein CASSTGLRATEAFF.

The chain links TRBV11-3 to TRBJ2-3; D is ambiguous. The CDR3 totals 15 residues. The germline V and J ends were trimmed by 0 bases and 4 bases, with 11 bases remaining between them. The V gene's germline CDR1 is SGHNT and CDR2 YENEEA. The DNA of the CDR3 is TGTGCCAGCAGCTTAGAATTCGGTGGGGCAGATACGCAGTATTTT. This gives the protein CASSLEFGGADTQYF. Using reference TRBV11-3 and TRBJ2-3 for the parts outside the CDR3, the full variable domain is EAGVVQSPRYKIIEKKQPVAFWCNPISGHNTLYWYLQNLGQGPELLIRYENEEAVDDSQLPKDRFSAERLKGVDSTLKIQPAELGDSAVYLCASSLEFGGADTQYFGPGTRLTVL.

This rearrangement joins TRBV12-5 to TRBJ2-6; tentative D call: TRBD2 (5 bases). This CDR3 contains 16 residues. Trimming took 0 bases from V and 2 from J, leaving 8 bases between them. The germline CDR1 and CDR2 sequences are LGHNT and FRNRAP. The DNA of the CDR3 is TGTGCTAGTGGTTTGGTACCCGGGGCTGGGGCCAACGTCCTGACTTTC. Its translation: CASGLVPGAGANVLTF.

The chain employs TRBV9 and TRBJ2-3; D perhaps matches TRBD2 (5 bases). The CDR3 runs to 15 residues. Trimming stripped 1 base from V and 5 bases from J, with 14 bases between. CDR1 is SGDLS, CDR2 YYNGEE, per germline. CDR3 amino acids: CASSVRLGSGDTQYF. Here the CDR3 DNA reads TGTGCCAGCAGCGTAAGGCTTGGGAGTGGAGATACGCAGTATTTT.

The chain links TRBV6-5 to TRBJ2-7; TRBD1 might be the D (6 bases). Germline V gene data show CDR1 as MNHEY and CDR2 as SVGAGI. This CDR3 is built from 13 residues. The V and J ends lost 5 bases and 5 bases respectively, with 13 bases between them. DNA for the CDR3: TGTGCCAGCAGTCGTGGGGGCGACCACGAGCAGTACTTC. Translating it yields CASSRGGDHEQYF.

This clone was detected only once. The V call is TRBV6-5, the J call TRBJ2-2; D unclear. Trimming shortened V by 2 bases and J by 4 bases, and 8 bases separated the two germline ends. The germline CDR1 and CDR2 sequences are MNHEY and SVGAGI. The length of the CDR3 is 14 residues. The CDR3 DNA reads as TGTGCCAGCAGTTACGGGTTGGGCACCGGGGAGCTGTTTTTT. It codes for CASSYGLGTGELFF.

The rearrangement uses TRBV6-5 and TRBJ1-3, with D hard to call. CDR3 length: 14 residues. Germline lookup yields CDR1 MNHEY and CDR2 SVGAGI. V dropped 6 bases and J dropped 3 bases, with 12 bases sitting between them. The CDR3 here is CASRLHEGGNTIYF. In DNA form, the CDR3 reads TGTGCCAGCAGACTACATGAGGGTGGAAACACCATATATTTT.

The chain uses TRBV12-5 and TRBJ2-3; TRBD2 is a possible D gene (6 bases). CDR3 length: 15 amino acids. The germline CDR1 and CDR2 sequences are LGHNT and FRNRAP. V lost 0 bases and J 1 base, leaving 8 bases between the germline ends. The CDR3 nucleotides are TGTGCTAGTGGTTTGGTAGGGGAGGGCACAGATACGCAGTATTTT. This gives the protein CASGLVGEGTDTQYF.

The chain recombines TRBV19 with TRBJ2-7; no clear D gene. Germline CDR1 LNHDA, CDR2 SQIVND (reference sequence). The CDR3 contains 14 residues. V lost 5 bases, J lost 3 bases, and 14 bases lay in between. CDR3 DNA: TGTGCCAGTAGTGCCGGGCTGGGCGACTACGAGCAGTACTTC. Encoded protein: CASSAGLGDYEQYF.

The chain recombines TRBV5-1 with TRBJ2-4; tentatively, D is TRBD2 (6 bases). The CDR3 contains 17 residues. Trimming shortened V by 1 base and J by 3 bases, and 17 bases separated the two germline ends. Per germline, CDR1 SGHRS and CDR2 YFSETQ. The CDR3: CASSLTLTDGSKNIQYF. The CDR3, as DNA: TGCGCCAGCAGCTTGACCCTTACTGACGGGAGCAAAAACATTCAGTACTTC.

The V gene is TRBV6-6, the J gene TRBJ1-5, with D possibly TRBD1 on 5 matching bases. Germline CDR1 reads MNHNY; CDR2 reads SVGAGI (reference sequence). V dropped 0 bases and J dropped 12 bases, with 15 bases sitting between them. The CDR3 contains 14 residues. The CDR3 protein is CASSYSPRDPVQHF. The CDR3 coding sequence is TGTGCCAGCAGTTACTCACCCCGGGACCCGGTCCAGCATTTT.